This T cell receptor beta chain was recorded in a study of blood T cell repertoires in COVID-19. TCRdb's table, derived via immunoSEQ multiplex PCR, lists solely in-frame clones and lacks some. The profile covers some 330,000 clones, with 88% appearing a single time and about 5% taken by the ten largest. Germline V gene sequence: CDR1 ENHRY, CDR2 SYGVKD. CDR3 size: 15 residues. Worth noting for this clone: A read error may produce the germline difference seen at one junction end.

The receptor was derived from a man younger than 40 who had recovered from COVID-19. V is TRBV10-3 and J is TRBJ2-5, with 10 bases that match TRBD2. The source material was PBMCs or T cells enriched from blood (not recorded which). The CDR3: CASSVPAGGRETQYF. CDR3 in DNA: TGTGCCAGCAGTGTCCCAGCGGGGGGGCGGGAGACCCAGTACTTC.